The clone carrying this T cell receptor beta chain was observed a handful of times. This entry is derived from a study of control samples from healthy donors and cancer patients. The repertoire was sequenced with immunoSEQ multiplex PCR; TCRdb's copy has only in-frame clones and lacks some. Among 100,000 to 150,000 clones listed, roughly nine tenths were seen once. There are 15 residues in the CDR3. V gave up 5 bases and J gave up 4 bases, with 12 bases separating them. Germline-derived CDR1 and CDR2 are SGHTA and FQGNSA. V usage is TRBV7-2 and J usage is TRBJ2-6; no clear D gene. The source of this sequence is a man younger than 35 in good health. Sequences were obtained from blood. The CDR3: CASSPLTLGANVLTF. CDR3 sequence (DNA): TGTGCCAGCAGCCCACTGACCCTCGGGGCCAACGTCCTGACTTTC. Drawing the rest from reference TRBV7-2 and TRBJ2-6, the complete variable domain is GAGVSQSPSNKVTEKGKDVELRCDPISGHTALYWYRQSLGQGLEFLIYFQGNSAPDKSGLPSDRFSAERTGGSVSTLTIQRTQQEDSAVYLCASSPLTLGANVLTFGAGSRLTVL.